The entry that follows covers one T cell receptor (beta chain) sequence. Germline lookup yields CDR1 SGHDT and CDR2 YYEEEE. Trimming shortened V by 0 bases and J by 4 bases, and 4 bases separated the two germline ends. The CDR3 extends over 12 amino acids. The TCR beta repertoire was assessed by survey-level immunoSEQ sequencing. Assay used: immunoSEQ multiplex PCR; TCRdb lists only in-frame clones, some missing. Of tens of thousands of clones in the sample, 93% were seen once. This clonotype was obtained from a middle-aged man with rheumatoid arthritis. The sample consisted of PBMCs. The chain recombines TRBV5-6 with TRBJ2-5; D is uncertain. For the CDR3, the DNA is TGTGCCAGCAGCTTGGTGGGAGAGACCCAGTACTTC. Its protein is CASSLVGETQYF.